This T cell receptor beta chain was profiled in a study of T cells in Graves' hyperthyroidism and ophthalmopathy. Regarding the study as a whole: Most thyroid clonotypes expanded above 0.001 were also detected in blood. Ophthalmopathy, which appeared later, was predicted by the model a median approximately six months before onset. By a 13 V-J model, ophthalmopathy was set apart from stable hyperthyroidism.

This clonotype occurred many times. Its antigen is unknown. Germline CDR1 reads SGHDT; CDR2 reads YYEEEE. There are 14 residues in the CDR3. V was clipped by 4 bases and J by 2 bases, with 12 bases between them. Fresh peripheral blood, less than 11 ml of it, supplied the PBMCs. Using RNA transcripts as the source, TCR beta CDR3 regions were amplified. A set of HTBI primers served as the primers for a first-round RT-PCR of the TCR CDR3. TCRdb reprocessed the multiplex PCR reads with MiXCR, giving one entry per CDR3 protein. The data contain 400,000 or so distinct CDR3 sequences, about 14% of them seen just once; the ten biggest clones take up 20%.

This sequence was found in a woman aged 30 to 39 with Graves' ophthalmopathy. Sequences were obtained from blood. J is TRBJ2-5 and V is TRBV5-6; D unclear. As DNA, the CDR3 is TGTGCCAGCAGCCCCGTGTCACGGCAAGAGACCCAGTACTTC. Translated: CASSPVSRQETQYF.